These 17 T cell receptor beta chains were all obtained from the same sample, sequenced in a study of blood T cell repertoires in COVID-19. TCRdb's table, derived via immunoSEQ multiplex PCR, lists solely in-frame clones and lacks some. The sample has roughly 190,000 clones; approximately 80% are singletons. The sample consisted of PBMCs or T cells enriched from blood (not recorded which). The receptors here all came from a middle-aged man who had recovered from COVID-19.

J is TRBJ2-1 and V is TRBV27; D may be TRBD2 (7 bases). The CDR3 contains 16 residues. Between the trimmed V and J ends, which lost 5 bases and 9 bases, there was a span of 23 bases. Germline CDR1 and CDR2: MNHEY and SMNVEV (reference sequence). Here the CDR3 DNA reads TGTGCCAGCAGTCCGCTAGGTCTAGCGAGGGGGGGTGAGCAGTTCTTC. Encoded protein: CASSPLGLARGGEQFF.

This rearrangement joins TRBV5-1 to TRBJ1-2; a weak D match, TRBD1 (5 bases). This CDR3 has 14 residues. The V gene's germline CDR1 is SGHRS and CDR2 YFSETQ. V lost 2 bases and J 8 bases, leaving 16 bases between the germline ends. CDR3 loop: CASSFTGGNNGYTF. CDR3 in DNA: TGCGCCAGCAGCTTTACAGGAGGGAATAACGGCTACACCTTC.

The chain is built from TRBV6-5 and TRBJ2-7; 9 positions agree with TRBD1. This CDR3 has 14 residues. Germline CDR1 and CDR2: MNHEY and SVGAGI. With 4 bases clipped from V and 3 bases from J, the junction kept 4 bases outside the gene matches. This chain's CDR3 is CASSFETGGYEQYF. Written as DNA, the CDR3 is TGTGCCAGCAGTTTCGAGACAGGGGGCTACGAGCAGTACTTC.

This sequence joins TRBV6-5 and TRBJ1-4; 7 nucleotides match TRBD1. Trimming cost V 6 bases and J 7 bases; bases outside gene matches: 5. Germline V gene data show CDR1 as MNHEY and CDR2 as SVGAGI. The CDR3 sequence is 13 residues long. Written as DNA, the CDR3 is TGTGCCAGCAGACGACAGGGTCTTGAAAAACTGTTTTTT. Its translation is CASRRQGLEKLFF.

V usage is TRBV27 and J usage is TRBJ2-4; TRBD2 is a possible D gene (5 bases). Germline V gene data show CDR1 as MNHEY and CDR2 as SMNVEV (reference sequence). V was clipped by 0 bases and J by 0 bases, with 9 bases between them. CDR3 length: 16 residues. The DNA of the CDR3 is TGTGCCAGCAGTTTATCTATCGGGGTAGCCAAAAACATTCAGTACTTC. This codes for CASSLSIGVAKNIQYF.

This clone was counted only a few times. The CDR3 DNA reads TGCGCCAGCAGCTTTAATCCCGCGGTGAACACCGGGGAGCTGTTTTTT. It translates to CASSFNPAVNTGELFF. This chain links TRBV5-1 with TRBJ2-2, with D uncertain. Trimming pared 2 bases from V and 1 base from J, leaving 12 bases between. This CDR3 region has 16 residues. Germline-derived CDR1 and CDR2 are SGHRS and YFSETQ.

This clone came up once. V gene TRBV10-2 combines with J gene TRBJ2-3; 7 nucleotides match TRBD1. Germline lookup yields CDR1 WSHSY and CDR2 SAAADI. V lost 6 bases, J lost 1 base, and 7 bases stayed unmatched. This CDR3 is built from 15 residues. The CDR3 sequence is CASRPTGPGTDTQYF. CDR3 DNA: TGCGCCAGCAGGCCGACAGGGCCAGGCACAGATACGCAGTATTTT.

CDR3 bases: TGTGCCAGCAGTGAACGGCCCTTGGAGGGCAATCAGCCCCAGCATTTT. Translated, it gives CASSERPLEGNQPQHF. This chain uses TRBV2 with TRBJ1-5; unclear D gene. Germline V gene sequence: CDR1 SNHLY, CDR2 FYNNEI. V was cut by 2 bases and J by 2 bases, with 13 bases left in between. The length of the CDR3 is 16 residues.

The chain recombines TRBV28 with TRBJ2-1; a weak D match, TRBD2 (6 bases). The CDR3 spans 15 residues. CDR1 and CDR2 (germline): MDHEN, SYDVKM. Trimming cost V 8 bases and J 0 bases, with 14 bases left between them. CDR3 region: CASPKSGSSYNEQFF. The DNA of the CDR3 is TGTGCCAGCCCCAAGTCCGGGAGCTCCTACAATGAGCAGTTCTTC. Drawing the rest from reference TRBV28 and TRBJ2-1, the complete variable domain is DVKVTQSSRYLVKRTGEKVFLECVQDMDHENMFWYRQDPGLGLRLIYFSYDVKMKEKGDIPEGYSVSREKKERFSLILESASTNQTSMYLCASPKSGSSYNEQFFGPGTRLTVL.

The V call is TRBV2, the J call TRBJ2-2, with D perhaps matching TRBD2 (5 bases). The germline gives CDR1 SNHLY, CDR2 FYNNEI. This CDR3 is 15 amino acids long. V shed 1 base and J shed 7 bases, with 13 bases lying between them. In DNA form, the CDR3 reads TGTGCCAGCAGTGAAGTGTCGGGATTTGACGGGGAGCTGTTTTTT. Its translation: CASSEVSGFDGELFF.

The chain is built from TRBV30 and TRBJ1-2; 9 positions agree with TRBD1. In germline, CDR1 is GTSNPN, CDR2 SVGIG (reference sequence). The CDR3 runs to 13 residues. The V and J ends lost 5 bases and 7 bases, in that order; junction bases with no gene match: 8. The CDR3 protein is CAWGTGTGSGYTF. The DNA of the CDR3 is TGTGCCTGGGGCACCGGGACAGGGAGTGGCTACACCTTC.

The J gene is TRBJ1-1, the V gene TRBV6-5; no definite D call. Germline loops: CDR1 MNHEY, CDR2 SVGAGI. CDR3 size: 13 residues. The V gene lost 8 bases and the J gene lost 1 base, with 11 bases spanning the gap. This CDR3 is CASLWEGNTEAFF. The CDR3 DNA reads as TGTGCCAGCCTCTGGGAGGGGAACACTGAAGCTTTCTTT.

The chain couples TRBV7-2 to TRBJ2-7, with 10 positions matching TRBD2. CDR1 is SGHTA and CDR2 is FQGNSA in the germline V gene. This CDR3 has 18 amino acids. The V gene end was trimmed by 3 bases and the J gene end by 3 bases; junction bases not matched to a gene: 14. The DNA of the CDR3 is TGTGCCAGCAGCTTCGAACCACACGTCCTAGCGGGAGACTACGAGCAGTACTTC. Translating gives CASSFEPHVLAGDYEQYF.

This rearrangement joins TRBV7-3 to TRBJ2-1; D is unclear. V lost 2 bases to trimming and J lost 5 bases, with 13 bases between them. Germline V gene lookup returns CDR1 SGHTA and CDR2 FQGTGA. The CDR3 has 15 amino acids. The CDR3 region has the DNA TGTGCCAGCAGCTTAGATCTGAGCTATAACAATGAGCAGTTCTTC. Translated: CASSLDLSYNNEQFF.

V usage is TRBV6-5 and J usage is TRBJ1-1, with 8 bases fitting TRBD1. The germline V gene has CDR1 MNHEY and CDR2 SVGAGI. The CDR3 runs 13 residues. V shed 11 bases, J shed 1 base, and the junction held 6 bases outside the gene matches. The CDR3 sequence is CAGADRENTEAFF. The DNA for the CDR3 is TGTGCCGGCGCGGACAGGGAGAACACTGAAGCTTTCTTT.

The rearrangement uses TRBV5-6 and TRBJ2-5, with TRBD2 matching 8 bases. In germline, CDR1 is SGHDT, CDR2 YYEEEE. Losses at the gene ends were 5 bases for V and 5 bases for J; bases not matched to a gene: 2. The CDR3 covers 12 residues. In nucleotides, the CDR3 is TGTGCCAGCAGTTGGACTAGCGAGACCCAGTACTTC. It is translated as CASSWTSETQYF.

V gene TRBV11-2 combines with J gene TRBJ2-1; TRBD2 matches at 13 bases. After removal of 5 bases from V and 9 bases from J, the junction contained 10 bases not matched to a gene. Germline lookup yields CDR1 SGHAT and CDR2 FQNNGV. The CDR3 spans 16 residues. Written as DNA, the CDR3 is TGTGCCAGCAGCATCAGACTAGCGGGAGGAGGCGGTGAGCAGTTCTTC. Residues: CASSIRLAGGGGEQFF.